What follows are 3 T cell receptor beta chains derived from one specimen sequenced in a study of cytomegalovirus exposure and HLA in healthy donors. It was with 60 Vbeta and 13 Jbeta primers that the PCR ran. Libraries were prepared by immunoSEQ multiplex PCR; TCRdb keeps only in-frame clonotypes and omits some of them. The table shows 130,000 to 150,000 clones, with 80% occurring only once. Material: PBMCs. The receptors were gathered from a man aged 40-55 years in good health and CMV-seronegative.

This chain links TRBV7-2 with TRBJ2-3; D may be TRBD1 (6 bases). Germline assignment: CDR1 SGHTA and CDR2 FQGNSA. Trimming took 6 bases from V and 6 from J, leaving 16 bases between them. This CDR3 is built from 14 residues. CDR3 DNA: TGTGCCAGCAGGCGTCCAGGGGACGGGGATACGCAGTATTTT. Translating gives CASRRPGDGDTQYF.

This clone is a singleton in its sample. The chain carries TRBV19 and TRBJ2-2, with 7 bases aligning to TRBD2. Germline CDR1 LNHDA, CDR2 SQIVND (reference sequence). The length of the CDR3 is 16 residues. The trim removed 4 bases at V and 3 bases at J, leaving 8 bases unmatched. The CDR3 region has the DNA TGTGCCAGTAGTAGAGGGAGGGTCCTCGACACCGGGGAGCTGTTTTTT. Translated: CASSRGRVLDTGELFF.

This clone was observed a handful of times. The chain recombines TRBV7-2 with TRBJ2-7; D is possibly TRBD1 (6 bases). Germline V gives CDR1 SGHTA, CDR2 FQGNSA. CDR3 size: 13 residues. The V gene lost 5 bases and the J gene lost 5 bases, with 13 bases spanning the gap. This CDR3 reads CASSLQGRHEQYF. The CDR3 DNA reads TGTGCCAGCAGCCTCCAGGGGAGACACGAGCAGTACTTC.